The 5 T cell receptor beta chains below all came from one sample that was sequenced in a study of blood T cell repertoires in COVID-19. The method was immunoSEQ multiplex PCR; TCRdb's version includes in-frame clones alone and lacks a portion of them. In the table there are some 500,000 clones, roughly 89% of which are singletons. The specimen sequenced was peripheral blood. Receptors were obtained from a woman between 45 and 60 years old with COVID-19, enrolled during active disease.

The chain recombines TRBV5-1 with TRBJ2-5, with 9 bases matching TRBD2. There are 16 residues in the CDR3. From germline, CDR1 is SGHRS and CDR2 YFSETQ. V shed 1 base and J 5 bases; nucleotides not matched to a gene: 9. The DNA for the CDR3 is TGCGCCAGCAGCTTGAACGCGGGGGGGCCGGAGGAGACCCAGTACTTC. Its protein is CASSLNAGGPEETQYF.

The CDR3 DNA reads TGTGCCATCACTGGACAGGGGAACGGCTACACCTTC. Protein: CAITGQGNGYTF. The chain links TRBV10-3 to TRBJ1-2; 9 positions match TRBD1. CDR3 length: 12 amino acids. CDR1 ENHRY and CDR2 SYGVKD come from the germline V gene. After removal of 7 bases from V and 8 bases from J, the junction contained 5 bases not matched to a gene.

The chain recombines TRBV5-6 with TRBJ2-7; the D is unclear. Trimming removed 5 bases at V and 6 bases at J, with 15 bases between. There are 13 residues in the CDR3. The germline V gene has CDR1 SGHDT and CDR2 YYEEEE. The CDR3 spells CASSSTRPGEQYF. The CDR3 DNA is TGTGCCAGCAGTTCGACCCGACCGGGCGAGCAGTACTTC.

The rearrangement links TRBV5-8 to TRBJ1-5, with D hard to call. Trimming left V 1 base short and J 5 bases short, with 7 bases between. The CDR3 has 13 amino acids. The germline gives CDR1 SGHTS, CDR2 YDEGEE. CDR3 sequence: CASSLKRDQPQHF. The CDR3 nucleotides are TGTGCCAGCAGCTTGAAGAGGGATCAGCCCCAGCATTTT.

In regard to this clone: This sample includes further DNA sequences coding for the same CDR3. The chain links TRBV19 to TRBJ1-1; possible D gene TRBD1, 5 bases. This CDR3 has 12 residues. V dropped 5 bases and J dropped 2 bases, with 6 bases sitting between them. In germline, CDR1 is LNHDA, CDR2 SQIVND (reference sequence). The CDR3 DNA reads TGTGCCAGTAGTGACAGTAACACTGAAGCTTTCTTT. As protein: CASSDSNTEAFF.